This T cell receptor (beta chain) originates from a study of PD-L1 blockade in urothelial cancer. What went into each PCR as a spike was synthetic TCR analog templates. Repertoires were generated with immunoSEQ multiplex PCR, while TCRdb's copy carries only in-frame clones and drops some. Counted here are around 120,000 clones, about 85% occurring once; the ten biggest clones make up 2% to 3%. General observations from the study: Better survival was predicted when blood TCR clonality before treatment fell below the median.

The V gene end was trimmed by 2 bases and the J gene end by 8 bases; junction bases not matched to a gene: 8. CDR3 length: 14 amino acids. Germline V gene sequence: CDR1 SGHRS, CDR2 YFSETQ. The diagnosis in patients was locally advanced or metastatic urothelial carcinoma. Details on this clone: No antigen is known for it.

The clonotype originates from a man aged 45-60 years with urothelial cancer. This sequence joins TRBV5-1 and TRBJ1-1; 8 nucleotides line up with TRBD1. Sample: PBMCs, taken around atezolizumab (anti-PD-L1) treatment. This CDR3 is CASSLSQGAQEAFF. CDR3 sequence (DNA): TGCGCCAGCAGCTTATCCCAGGGGGCCCAGGAAGCTTTCTTT.